This is a list of T cell receptor beta chains from one sample in a study of T-cell reconstitution after alpha-beta-depleted transplantation in children. One entry per CDR3 protein, called by TCRdb with MiXCR from the PCR reads. Of roughly 490,000 distinct CDR3 sequences listed, roughly 11% are singletons. The sequencing used PBMCs, mostly from graft donor cells, collected 180 days after TCRalphabeta/CD19-depleted stem cell transplant. The source of these receptors is a female patient younger than 10 who had a stem cell transplant for aplastic anemia, so the T cells may come from the graft donor. Each CDR3 is given with its conserved first and last residue. D genes are given only for firm matches. Rows may omit the clone size; those that give it use once, few, many or a size class.

clone size	V gene	J gene	D gene	CDR3 DNA	CDR3 protein
few	TRBV29-1	TRBJ2-5	NA	TGCAGCGTTGTTTACAGGGCCTGGGAGACCCAGTACTTC	CSVVYRAWETQYF
NA	TRBV20-1	TRBJ1-6	TRBD1	TGCAGTGCTGGTACGACAGGGTCCAATTCACCCCTCCACTTT	CSAGTTGSNSPLHF
NA	TRBV3-1	TRBJ2-3	NA	TGTGCCAGCAGCTACTCAACTACTAGCACAGATACGCAGTATTTT	CASSYSTTSTDTQYF
few	TRBV7-2	TRBJ2-1	TRBD2	TGTGCCAGCAGCTCACCGGGACTAGCGGGAGGAAGTGAGCAGTTCTTC	CASSSPGLAGGSEQFF
NA	TRBV20-1	TRBJ2-5	NA	TGCAGTGCTAGGAGGCCAGGTGACCAAGAGGCCCAGTACTTC	CSARRPGDQEAQYF
NA	TRBV15	TRBJ2-4	NA	TGTGCCACCAGCAGAGATCAGGGGCCAGACATTCAGTACTTC	CATSRDQGPDIQYF
many	TRBV6-1	TRBJ2-4	TRBD2	TGTGCCAGCCAGATCTTCCCAGCGGGAGGGGCGAAAAACATTCAGTACTTC	CASQIFPAGGAKNIQYF
NA	TRBV20-1	TRBJ2-7	NA	TGCAGTGCTCCCCTTACCGAGCAGTACTTC	CSAPLTEQYF
many	TRBV29-1	TRBJ2-3	TRBD2	TGCAGCGTTGACGATCGAACCGGGACTAGCTTTACAGATACGCAGTATTTT	CSVDDRTGTSFTDTQYF
NA	TRBV4-3	TRBJ1-1	NA	TGCGCCAGCAGCCAAGATTACGCTGGCAGGGGAACGAAAGCTTTCTTT	CASSQDYAGRGTKAFF
few	TRBV20-1	TRBJ2-2	NA	TGCAGTGCTACAAACACCCGGCTGAACACCGGGGAGCTGTTTTTT	CSATNTRLNTGELFF
few	TRBV4-2	TRBJ2-1	TRBD2	TGTGCCAGCAGCCTCCGGACTAGCGGCTCCTACAATGAGCAGTTCTTC	CASSLRTSGSYNEQFF
NA	TRBV30	TRBJ2-5	NA	TGTGCCTGGAGTGTGACGGGAGTAGGGACCCAGTACTTC	CAWSVTGVGTQYF
NA	TRBV4-2	TRBJ2-7	NA	TGTGCCAGCAGCCAAGATTCTGCTGCCGACGAGCAGTACTTC	CASSQDSAADEQYF
NA	TRBV7-8	TRBJ2-4	TRBD1	TGTGCCAGCAGCTTAGTAGGGGGCTCATTCGCCAAAAACATTCAGTACTTC	CASSLVGGSFAKNIQYF
few	TRBV4-2	TRBJ2-5	NA	TGTGCCAGCAGCCAAGCCTGGGGGGTTGGGGAGACCCAGTACTTC	CASSQAWGVGETQYF
few	TRBV2	TRBJ2-2	NA	TGTGCCAGCAGTCGATCCAAATTAGGAGCCCGCACCGGGGAGCTGTTTTTT	CASSRSKLGARTGELFF
NA	TRBV12-5	TRBJ2-1	TRBD2	TGTGCTAGTGGTGTAGCGGGAGGTGTAGATGAGCAGTTCTTC	CASGVAGGVDEQFF
few	TRBV4-3	TRBJ1-1	TRBD1	TGCGCCAGCAGCCTATCCCCCACGCTTAGACAGGGGCCGAACACTGAAGCTTTCTTT	CASSLSPTLRQGPNTEAFF
NA	TRBV18	TRBJ2-2	NA	TGTGCCAGCTCACCAACAAATCTGCTAAACACCGGGGAGCTGTTTTTT	CASSPTNLLNTGELFF
few	TRBV28	TRBJ2-3	NA	TGTGCCAGCAACCCCCACAGGGCGAGACGGGGGGCAGATACGCAGTATTTT	CASNPHRARRGADTQYF
few	TRBV28	TRBJ2-1	TRBD2	TGTGCCAGCAGTTCCCGGACTAGCGGGAGGGCCCAACTCTCCAATGAGCAGTTCTTC	CASSSRTSGRAQLSNEQFF
NA	TRBV7-8	TRBJ2-7	TRBD1	TGTGCCAGCAGCTTAGGTGACAGGGGGGGCTCCTGCGAGCAGTACTTC	CASSLGDRGGSCEQYF
many	TRBV5-1	TRBJ2-5	NA	TGCGCCAGCAGCTTTGGGGGTAGCGTTTCGCAAGAGACCCAGTACTTC	CASSFGGSVSQETQYF
NA	TRBV12-3/TRBV12-4	TRBJ1-1	NA	TGTGCCAGCAGTCTGGAGGGCGCCCTGGTGAACACTGAAGCTTTCTTT	CASSLEGALVNTEAFF
few	TRBV12-3/TRBV12-4	TRBJ1-1	TRBD1	TGTGCCAGCAGTGGGACAGACATGAACACTGAAGCTTTCTTT	CASSGTDMNTEAFF
NA	TRBV29-1	TRBJ1-1	NA	TGCAGCGTTAAAACAGCCCGCGCTTACACTGAAGCTTTCTTT	CSVKTARAYTEAFF
once	TRBV12-3/TRBV12-4	TRBJ2-5	TRBD2	TGTGCCAGCAGTTTAGGGGCTAGCGGGGGGGCGGGTCAAGAGACCCAGTACTTC	CASSLGASGGAGQETQYF
many	TRBV15	TRBJ2-2	NA	TGTGCCACCAGCAGAGAGACCGGGGAGCTGTTTTTT	CATSRETGELFF
few	TRBV28	TRBJ1-4	NA	TGTGCCAGCAGAGTTCGGGACCTTATGTATGAAAAACTGTTTTTT	CASRVRDLMYEKLFF
NA	TRBV6-5	TRBJ2-5	TRBD2	TGTGCCAGCAGTTACACGGGACTAGCGGGAGGAGAGACCCAGTACTTC	CASSYTGLAGGETQYF
few	TRBV12-3/TRBV12-4	TRBJ1-1	NA	TGTGCCAGCAGTTTATCTGGGAGCCTGGAAGCTTTCTTT	CASSLSGSLEAFF
many	TRBV7-2	TRBJ2-3	NA	TGTGCCAGCAGCCGCGCCGTTTCAGATACGCAGTATTTT	CASSRAVSDTQYF
NA	TRBV7-9	TRBJ2-4	TRBD1	TGTGCCAGCCAGGGGGACATTCAGTACTTC	CASQGDIQYF
few	TRBV4-1	TRBJ2-1	TRBD2	TGCGCCAGCAGCCAAGAACCGGGACTAGCGGGACCGACAAACAATGAGCAGTTCTTC	CASSQEPGLAGPTNNEQFF
many	TRBV7-9	TRBJ2-1	TRBD1	TGTGCCAGCAGCCGAATATACCCCGTACAGGGGTCCGACAATGAGCAGTTCTTC	CASSRIYPVQGSDNEQFF
few	TRBV10-2	TRBJ1-1	NA	TGCGCCAGCGGGGGGAGAGGGAACACTGAAGCTTTCTTT	CASGGRGNTEAFF
NA	TRBV15	TRBJ1-1	NA	TGTGCCACCAGCAGAGATACAGGACATGCAGCTTTCTTT	CATSRDTGHAAFF
few	TRBV3-1	TRBJ2-2	NA	TGTGCCAGCAGCCAGACCCACGGGGAGCTGTTTTTT	CASSQTHGELFF
NA	TRBV7-8	TRBJ1-2	NA	TGTGCCAGCAGCTTAGGTCTGGCAGGGCTGACTAACTATGGCTACACCTTC	CASSLGLAGLTNYGYTF
NA	TRBV29-1	TRBJ2-1	TRBD2	TGCAGCGTTGAAGGACTAGCGGGATACAATGAGCAGTTCTTC	CSVEGLAGYNEQFF
NA	TRBV11-2	TRBJ2-5	NA	TGTGCCAGCAGCTTAGGTGGAGGGAGGCAAGAGACCCAGTACTTC	CASSLGGGRQETQYF
few	TRBV27	TRBJ1-2	TRBD1	TGTGCCAGCAATCCCCTAGGGAGGGGGCGGATTAACTATGGCTACACCTTC	CASNPLGRGRINYGYTF
few	TRBV20-1	TRBJ2-7	NA	TGCAGTGACGGCTTTTACGAGCAGTACTTC	CSDGFYEQYF
NA	TRBV29-1	TRBJ1-1	NA	TGCAGCGCCGACCCCTTAATGGTGAACACTGAAGCTTTCTTT	CSADPLMVNTEAFF
NA	TRBV20-1	TRBJ2-3	NA	TGCAGTGCTCCCTTGTGGAGGGGTAACACAGATACGCAGTATTTT	CSAPLWRGNTDTQYF
few	TRBV7-6	TRBJ1-1	TRBD1	TGTGCCAGCAGCCCCAATAGACAGGGGGCAGGGTATGTGAACACTGAAGCTTTCTTT	CASSPNRQGAGYVNTEAFF
NA	TRBV6-2/TRBV6-3	TRBJ1-4	NA	TGTGCCAGCGGATCTCCGGGACATACTAATGAAAAACTGTTTTTT	CASGSPGHTNEKLFF
few	TRBV25-1	TRBJ2-3	TRBD2	TGTGCCAGCAGTAGAATAGCGGGAATCACAGATACGCAGTATTTT	CASSRIAGITDTQYF
NA	TRBV5-4	TRBJ2-1	NA	TGTGCCAGCAGCTTGGAACAGCGGCCTTACAATGAGCAGTTCTTC	CASSLEQRPYNEQFF
NA	TRBV19	TRBJ2-1	TRBD2	TGTGCCAGTAGCTTCCTGGACCGACTAGCTGCAATCAATGAGCAGTTCTTC	CASSFLDRLAAINEQFF
few	TRBV27	TRBJ1-6	NA	TGTGCCAGCAGTACCTGGGAGGGAACCTATAATTCACCCCTCCACTTT	CASSTWEGTYNSPLHF
NA	TRBV10-3	TRBJ1-4	NA	TGTGCCATCAGTGAGCCGGCCAGGGGAACTAATGAAAAACTGTTTTTT	CAISEPARGTNEKLFF
NA	TRBV28	TRBJ2-1	TRBD1	TGTGCCAGCATAGACGCCGGGACAGGGCCCTCCGTAGGGCAGTTCTTC	CASIDAGTGPSVGQFF
once	TRBV5-6	TRBJ2-6	TRBD1	TGTGCCAGCAGCTTGGCCAGGACAGGATTACTGAGCTCTGGGGCCAACGTCCTGACTTTC	CASSLARTGLLSSGANVLTF
NA	TRBV28	TRBJ1-5	TRBD1	TGTGCCAGCAGGCACCGACAGGGTTTCAATCAGCCCCAGCATTTT	CASRHRQGFNQPQHF
few	TRBV13	TRBJ1-1	TRBD1	TGTGCCAGCAGCGCCCCGGGACAGGGCAACACTGAAGCTTTCTTT	CASSAPGQGNTEAFF
NA	TRBV19	TRBJ1-5	TRBD1	TGTGCCAGTAGGGTCCTGACAGGGGGCAATCAGCCCCAGCATTTT	CASRVLTGGNQPQHF
NA	TRBV18	TRBJ1-5	NA	TGTGCCAGCTCTTCTGCAGACGATAGCAATCAGCCCCAGCATTTT	CASSSADDSNQPQHF
NA	TRBV3-1	TRBJ2-3	NA	TGTGCCAGCTGCCAAGGATACGGACACACAGATACGCAGTATTTT	CASCQGYGHTDTQYF